A selection of T cell receptor beta chains follows, all from one sample in a study of T cells in Graves' hyperthyroidism and ophthalmopathy. Each CDR3 protein gets one entry after TCRdb re-called the multiplex PCR reads with MiXCR. Found here are approximately 640,000 distinct CDR3 sequences, around 15% of them singletons; the top ten hold approximately 3.8%. Sequenced: blood. These receptors all stem from a woman aged 30 to 39 with Graves' hyperthyroidism. The CDR3 runs from the conserved cysteine through the conserved F or W. Fields, in order: clone size, J gene, V gene, D gene, CDR3 protein, CDR3 DNA. D genes are given only for firm matches. The size of a clone is reported for some rows only, either as once, few or many, or as a class for expanded clones.

size: many; J: TRBJ2-1; V: TRBV6-2/TRBV6-3; D: -; CDR3: CASSYLGEQFF; DNA: TGTGCCAGCAGTTACTTGGGTGAGCAGTTCTTC
size: few; J: TRBJ1-4; V: TRBV6-1; D: TRBD1; CDR3: CASSLNTGGDEKLFF; DNA: TGTGCCAGCAGCCTCAATACAGGGGGAGATGAAAAACTGTTTTTT
size: many; J: TRBJ1-4; V: TRBV2; D: -; CDR3: CASMTGGGEKLFF; DNA: TGTGCCAGCATGACAGGTGGAGGTGAAAAACTGTTTTTT
size: -; J: TRBJ2-5; V: TRBV13; D: -; CDR3: CASSLEEDTQYF; DNA: TGTGCCAGCAGCCTGGAAGAAGATACCCAGTACTTC
size: -; J: TRBJ2-5; V: TRBV20-1; D: -; CDR3: CSASLGTVMETQYF; DNA: TGCAGTGCTAGTTTGGGGACCGTGATGGAGACCCAGTACTTC
size: many; J: TRBJ1-1; V: TRBV2; D: -; CDR3: CASSSPGDTEAFF; DNA: TGTGCCAGCAGTTCGCCGGGAGACACTGAAGCTTTCTTT
size: few; J: TRBJ2-2; V: TRBV9; D: TRBD2; CDR3: CASRAGLAGVTGELFF; DNA: TGTGCCAGCAGAGCCGGACTAGCGGGAGTCACCGGGGAGCTGTTTTTT
size: many; J: TRBJ2-7; V: TRBV20-1; D: -; CDR3: CSARDLSSATYEQYF; DNA: TGCAGTGCTAGAGATCTATCATCAGCCACCTACGAGCAGTACTTC
size: -; J: TRBJ1-1; V: TRBV19; D: TRBD1; CDR3: CASGIQGALTEAFF; DNA: TGTGCCAGTGGAATACAGGGGGCGCTTACTGAAGCTTTCTTT
size: many; J: TRBJ2-1; V: TRBV6-2/TRBV6-3; D: TRBD2; CDR3: CASTKASGSSYNEQFF; DNA: TGTGCCAGCACTAAAGCTAGCGGTAGCTCCTACAATGAGCAGTTCTTC
size: -; J: TRBJ1-2; V: TRBV28; D: -; CDR3: CASSLEIGGHTF; DNA: TGTGCCAGCAGTTTAGAGATCGGGGGCCACACCTTC
size: -; J: TRBJ2-5; V: TRBV20-1; D: TRBD2; CDR3: CSAQKAREGQETQYF; DNA: TGCAGTGCTCAGAAAGCCAGGGAGGGCCAGGAGACCCAGTACTTC
size: -; J: TRBJ2-1; V: TRBV12-3/TRBV12-4; D: -; CDR3: CASSPAGTLSGEQFF; DNA: TGTGCCAGCAGCCCTGCCGGGACCCTGAGCGGTGAGCAGTTCTTC
size: many; J: TRBJ2-2; V: TRBV12-3/TRBV12-4; D: TRBD2; CDR3: CASSLSGSRTGELFF; DNA: TGTGCCAGCAGCCTTAGCGGGAGCAGGACCGGGGAGCTGTTTTTT
size: many; J: TRBJ2-3; V: TRBV12-3/TRBV12-4; D: TRBD1; CDR3: CASSSRGRESTDTQYF; DNA: TGTGCCAGCAGTTCCAGGGGGCGGGAAAGTACAGATACGCAGTATTTT
size: many; J: TRBJ2-5; V: TRBV9; D: TRBD1; CDR3: CASSVGQGETQYF; DNA: TGTGCCAGCAGCGTAGGACAGGGCGAGACCCAGTACTTC
size: -; J: TRBJ2-7; V: TRBV6-1; D: -; CDR3: CASRTTSTRYEQYF; DNA: TGTGCCAGCAGGACCACTAGTACGAGGTACGAGCAGTACTTC
size: few; J: TRBJ2-2; V: TRBV4-1; D: -; CDR3: CASAYTSNTGELFF; DNA: TGCGCCAGCGCCTACACCTCGAACACCGGGGAGCTGTTTTTT
size: many; J: TRBJ2-1; V: TRBV30; D: TRBD2; CDR3: CAWSVLLAGYYNEQFF; DNA: TGTGCCTGGAGTGTACTCCTAGCGGGGTACTACAATGAGCAGTTCTTC
size: -; J: TRBJ2-3; V: TRBV20-1; D: -; CDR3: CSARVPPTDTQYF; DNA: TGCAGTGCTAGAGTGCCGCCTACAGATACGCAGTATTTT
size: many; J: TRBJ2-1; V: TRBV27; D: -; CDR3: CASHQTGGGPDEQFF; DNA: TGTGCCAGCCACCAGACAGGAGGGGGCCCGGATGAGCAGTTCTTC
size: many; J: TRBJ2-1; V: TRBV7-2; D: -; CDR3: CASSAVSSYNEQFF; DNA: TGTGCCAGCAGCGCGGTTAGCTCCTACAATGAGCAGTTCTTC
size: -; J: TRBJ1-2; V: TRBV19; D: TRBD1; CDR3: CASSGGTGVVGYTF; DNA: TGTGCCAGTAGCGGAGGGACAGGGGTGGTTGGCTACACCTTC
size: many; J: TRBJ2-7; V: TRBV6-2/TRBV6-3; D: -; CDR3: CASRKSHRSYEQYF; DNA: TGTGCCAGCAGAAAGAGCCACAGAAGCTACGAGCAGTACTTC
size: -; J: TRBJ2-5; V: TRBV9; D: -; CDR3: CASSPIGFKETQYF; DNA: TGTGCCAGCAGCCCCATTGGGTTTAAAGAGACCCAGTACTTC
size: many; J: TRBJ2-7; V: TRBV28; D: -; CDR3: CASSAIVGEQYF; DNA: TGTGCCAGCAGCGCCATTGTGGGTGAGCAGTACTTC
size: many; J: TRBJ1-5; V: TRBV7-8; D: -; CDR3: CASSPTPVIGGQPQHF; DNA: TGTGCCAGCAGCCCCACCCCCGTGATAGGGGGTCAGCCCCAGCATTTT
size: few; J: TRBJ1-4; V: TRBV12-3/TRBV12-4; D: -; CDR3: CASRGINEKLFF; DNA: TGTGCCAGCAGGGGGATTAATGAAAAACTGTTTTTT
size: few; J: TRBJ1-2; V: TRBV12-3/TRBV12-4; D: -; CDR3: CASSFSSGAYGYTF; DNA: TGTGCCAGCAGTTTCTCTTCGGGAGCGTATGGCTACACCTTC
size: few; J: TRBJ2-2; V: TRBV7-3; D: -; CDR3: CASSLGLESPGELFF; DNA: TGTGCCAGCAGCTTAGGACTCGAAAGTCCCGGGGAGCTGTTTTTT
size: many; J: TRBJ1-2; V: TRBV6-1; D: TRBD1; CDR3: CASSTRRGGTNYGYTF; DNA: TGTGCCAGCAGTACCCGCAGGGGGGGAACTAACTATGGCTACACCTTC
size: many; J: TRBJ2-7; V: TRBV28; D: -; CDR3: CASSFAGWGEQYF; DNA: TGTGCCAGCAGTTTTGCGGGATGGGGCGAGCAGTACTTC
size: few; J: TRBJ2-1; V: TRBV6-4; D: -; CDR3: CASSPGTVEEQFF; DNA: TGTGCCAGCAGTCCCGGAACCGTGGAGGAGCAGTTCTTC
size: few; J: TRBJ2-2; V: TRBV29-1; D: -; CDR3: CSVILANENTGELFF; DNA: TGCAGCGTCATTCTAGCGAACGAGAACACCGGGGAGCTGTTTTTT
size: many; J: TRBJ2-1; V: TRBV20-1; D: -; CDR3: CSASPGGEQFF; DNA: TGCAGTGCTAGCCCCGGGGGTGAGCAGTTCTTC
size: few; J: TRBJ1-1; V: TRBV7-9; D: -; CDR3: CASSLAVGNLNTEAFF; DNA: TGTGCCAGCAGCTTAGCGGTCGGTAACCTGAACACTGAAGCTTTCTTT
size: -; J: TRBJ2-1; V: TRBV6-2/TRBV6-3; D: -; CDR3: CASSYDDLDGSYNEQFF; DNA: TGTGCCAGCAGTTACGACGACTTAGACGGCTCCTACAATGAGCAGTTCTTC
size: many; J: TRBJ1-4; V: TRBV2; D: TRBD1; CDR3: CASRETGARDEKLFF; DNA: TGTGCCAGCAGGGAGACAGGGGCGCGGGATGAAAAACTGTTTTTT
size: many; J: TRBJ1-1; V: TRBV19; D: -; CDR3: CASKVASGAEAFF; DNA: TGTGCCAGTAAAGTGGCCAGCGGGGCTGAAGCTTTCTTT
size: many; J: TRBJ1-2; V: TRBV28; D: -; CDR3: CASSQNNYGYTF; DNA: TGTGCCAGCAGTCAGAATAACTATGGCTACACCTTC
size: -; J: TRBJ2-1; V: TRBV19; D: TRBD2; CDR3: CASSFRAGGYYNEQFF; DNA: TGTGCCAGTAGTTTCCGAGCGGGAGGCTACTACAATGAGCAGTTCTTC
size: few; J: TRBJ1-2; V: TRBV20-1; D: TRBD1; CDR3: CSARADTGVGYTF; DNA: TGCAGTGCTAGAGCCGATACAGGGGTTGGCTACACCTTC
size: few; J: TRBJ1-1; V: TRBV10-2; D: -; CDR3: CAAVGGTEAFF; DNA: TGCGCCGCGGTCGGCGGCACTGAAGCTTTCTTT
size: many; J: TRBJ2-7; V: TRBV7-8; D: -; CDR3: CASSLAYGYEQYF; DNA: TGTGCCAGCAGCTTAGCATACGGTTACGAGCAGTACTTC
size: -; J: TRBJ1-2; V: TRBV5-6; D: -; CDR3: CASSLAAGGIYGYTF; DNA: TGTGCCAGCAGCCTGGCGGCGGGGGGGATCTATGGCTACACCTTC
size: -; J: TRBJ2-6; V: TRBV10-3; D: -; CDR3: CAISSSASGANVLTF; DNA: TGTGCCATCAGCTCCTCGGCCTCTGGGGCCAACGTCCTGACTTTC
size: few; J: TRBJ1-4; V: TRBV29-1; D: -; CDR3: CSVDGQNNEKLFF; DNA: TGCAGCGTTGATGGCCAGAATAATGAAAAACTGTTTTTT
size: -; J: TRBJ2-1; V: TRBV11-2; D: -; CDR3: CASSLDRRLEQFF; DNA: TGTGCCAGCAGCTTAGATCGACGGCTTGAGCAGTTCTTC
size: few; J: TRBJ2-7; V: TRBV12-3/TRBV12-4; D: -; CDR3: CASSWELAYEQYF; DNA: TGTGCCAGCAGTTGGGAGCTAGCCTACGAGCAGTACTTC
size: many; J: TRBJ1-1; V: TRBV29-1; D: -; CDR3: CSVEGGNTEAFF; DNA: TGCAGCGTTGAGGGGGGAAACACTGAAGCTTTCTTT
size: -; J: TRBJ2-5; V: TRBV29-1; D: TRBD2; CDR3: CSVDSTSGGDQETQYF; DNA: TGCAGCGTTGACTCGACTAGCGGGGGGGACCAAGAGACCCAGTACTTC
size: -; J: TRBJ2-7; V: TRBV29-1; D: TRBD1; CDR3: CSVLQGTQDEQYF; DNA: TGCAGCGTATTACAGGGGACCCAGGACGAGCAGTACTTC